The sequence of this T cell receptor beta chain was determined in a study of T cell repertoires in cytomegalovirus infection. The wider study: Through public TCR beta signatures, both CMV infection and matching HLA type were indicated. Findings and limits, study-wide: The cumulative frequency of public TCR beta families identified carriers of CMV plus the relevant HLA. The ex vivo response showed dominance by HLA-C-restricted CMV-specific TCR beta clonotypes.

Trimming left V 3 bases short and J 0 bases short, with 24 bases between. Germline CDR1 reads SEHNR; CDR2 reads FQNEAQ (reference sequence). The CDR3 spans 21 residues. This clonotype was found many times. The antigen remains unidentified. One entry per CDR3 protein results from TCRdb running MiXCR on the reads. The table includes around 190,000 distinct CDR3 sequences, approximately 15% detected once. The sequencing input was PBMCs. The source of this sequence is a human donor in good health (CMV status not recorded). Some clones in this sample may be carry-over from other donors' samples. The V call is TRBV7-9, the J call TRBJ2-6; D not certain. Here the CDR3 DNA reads TGTGCCAGCAGCTTTGAGTCCTCAGAGCCACTTCTAAGCTCTGGGGCCAACGTCCTGACTTTC. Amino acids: CASSFESSEPLLSSGANVLTF.